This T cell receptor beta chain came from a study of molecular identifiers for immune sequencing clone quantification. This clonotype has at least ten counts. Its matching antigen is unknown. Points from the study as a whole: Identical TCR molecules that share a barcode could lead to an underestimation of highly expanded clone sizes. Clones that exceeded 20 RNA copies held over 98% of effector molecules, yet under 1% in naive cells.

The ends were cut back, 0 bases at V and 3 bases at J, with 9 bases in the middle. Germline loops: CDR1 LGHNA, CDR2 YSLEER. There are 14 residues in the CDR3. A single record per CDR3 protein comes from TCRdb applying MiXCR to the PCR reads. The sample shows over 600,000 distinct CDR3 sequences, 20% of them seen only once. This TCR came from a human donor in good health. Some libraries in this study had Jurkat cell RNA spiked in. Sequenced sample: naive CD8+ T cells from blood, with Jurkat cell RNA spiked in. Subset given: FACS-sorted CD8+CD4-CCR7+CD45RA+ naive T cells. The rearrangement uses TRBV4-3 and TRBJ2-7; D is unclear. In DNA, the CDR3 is TGCGCCAGCAGCCAAGAGAGGACCTACTACGAGCAGTACTTC. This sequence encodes CASSQERTYYEQYF.